The source of this TCR beta chain is a study of beta chain features in type 1 diabetes. Across the study: Patient and healthy donor groups were alike in age, gender and cell yields. The samples had about 110,000,000 sorted cells examined in all.

Every single donor gave one heparinised blood draw, and these averaged around 110 mL. In its sample, this clone was seen a few times. The antigen is unknown. The study, taken as a whole, reports: PCR may have favored shorter templates equally in patients and controls. Shortening of TCRB CDR3s, moderate but significant, appeared in all four CD4+ subsets of Type 1 diabetes patients.

J was trimmed by 5 bases and V by 3 bases; bases with no gene match: 3. Germline V gene sequence: CDR1 SGHRS, CDR2 YFSETQ. The CDR3 totals 15 residues. As every portion of the isolated RNA was reverse transcribed, the sequencing read expressed TCRB transcripts. Generated by immunoSEQ multiplex PCR, the TCRdb table keeps only in-frame clones and is missing some. Seen here are hundreds of thousands of clones, 13% to 15% observed once, and the top ten hold 0.017%. Input material: naive CD4+ T cells from blood. The receptor's source is a man in his thirties or forties with type 1 diabetes. The chain uses TRBV5-1 and TRBJ2-1, with TRBD2 identical over 12 bases. The CDR3 DNA reads as TGCGCCAGCAGCTGGACTAGCGGGACTAACAATGAGCAGTTCTTC. Its translation is CASSWTSGTNNEQFF.